This T cell receptor (beta chain) was recorded in a study of human T cells and chemical hapten exposure. This CDR3 region has 12 residues. Germline CDR1 is MNHEY and CDR2 is SVGAGI. V lost 10 bases and J 4 bases, leaving 13 bases between the germline ends. Documented time point: patch test 3, about 24 weeks after DPC sensitization. Regarding treatment: therapeutic diphenylcyclopropenone sensitization with weekly scalp DPC. The study enrolled 18 to 70-year-old alopecia patients suitable for DPC. For this clonotype: As yet, its antigen is unknown.

TCRdb analysed the RACE reads with MiXCR anew, one entry per CDR3 protein. The table lists 150,000 to 200,000 distinct CDR3 sequences, roughly 25% of them singletons. Findings and limits, study-wide: Unchanged with DPC sensitization were TCRs above 1 in 1000 frequency. The study found expanded TCRs formed significantly more large CDR3 similarity clusters than controls.

The V gene is TRBV6-5, the J gene TRBJ1-2, with D uncertain. This material consisted of whole blood, taken in connection with sensitization to the hapten diphenylcyclopropenone (DPC). The source of this sequence is a woman between 18 and 29 years old with alopecia areata. Some clones in this sample may be carry-over from other donors' samples. The CDR3 region has the DNA TGTGCCATCCGGGAGGGCTCCTATGGCTACACCTTC. It yields the protein CAIREGSYGYTF.